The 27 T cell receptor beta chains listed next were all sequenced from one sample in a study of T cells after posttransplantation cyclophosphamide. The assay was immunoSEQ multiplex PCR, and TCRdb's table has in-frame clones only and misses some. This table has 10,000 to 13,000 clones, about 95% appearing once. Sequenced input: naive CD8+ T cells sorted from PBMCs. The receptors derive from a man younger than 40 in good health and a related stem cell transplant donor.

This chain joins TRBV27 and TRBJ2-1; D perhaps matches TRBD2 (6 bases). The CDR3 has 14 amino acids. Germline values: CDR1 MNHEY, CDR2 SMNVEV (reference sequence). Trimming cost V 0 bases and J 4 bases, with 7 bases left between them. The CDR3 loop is CASSLSGTYNEQFF. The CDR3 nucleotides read TGTGCCAGCAGTTTATCAGGGACTTACAATGAGCAGTTCTTC.

The CDR3 DNA reads TGTGCCAGCAGCCACAGTTCTGAATATGGCTACACCTTC. Its protein is CASSHSSEYGYTF. V and J are TRBV6-6 and TRBJ1-2; D is undetermined. CDR1 is MNHNY and CDR2 is SVGAGI in the germline V gene (reference sequence). Trimming removed 6 bases from V and 5 bases from J, with 13 bases in between. The length of the CDR3 is 13 residues.

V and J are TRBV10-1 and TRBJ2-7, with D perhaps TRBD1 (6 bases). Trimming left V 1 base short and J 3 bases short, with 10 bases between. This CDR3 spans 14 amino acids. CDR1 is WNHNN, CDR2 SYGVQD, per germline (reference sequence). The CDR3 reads CASSEWGQLYEQYF. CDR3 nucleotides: TGCGCCAGCAGTGAGTGGGGACAACTCTACGAGCAGTACTTC.

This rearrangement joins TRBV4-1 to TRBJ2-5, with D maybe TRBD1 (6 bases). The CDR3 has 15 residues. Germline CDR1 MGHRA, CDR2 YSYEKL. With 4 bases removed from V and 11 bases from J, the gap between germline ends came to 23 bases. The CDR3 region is CASSPIQGSSYGQYF. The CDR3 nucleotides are TGCGCCAGCAGCCCCATACAGGGAAGCTCCTACGGGCAGTACTTC.

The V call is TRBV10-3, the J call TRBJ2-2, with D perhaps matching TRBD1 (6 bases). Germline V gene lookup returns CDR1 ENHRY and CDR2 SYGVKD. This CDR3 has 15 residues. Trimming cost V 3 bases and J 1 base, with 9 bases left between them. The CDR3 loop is CAISEMGQNTGELFF. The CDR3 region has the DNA TGTGCCATCAGTGAAATGGGACAGAACACCGGGGAGCTGTTTTTT.

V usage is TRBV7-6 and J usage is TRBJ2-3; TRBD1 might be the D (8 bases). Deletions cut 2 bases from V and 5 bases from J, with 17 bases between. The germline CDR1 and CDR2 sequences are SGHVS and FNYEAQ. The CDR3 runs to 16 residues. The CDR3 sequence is CASSLSGQGGEDTQYF. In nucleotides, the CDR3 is TGTGCCAGCAGCTTATCCGGACAGGGAGGGGAAGATACGCAGTATTTT.

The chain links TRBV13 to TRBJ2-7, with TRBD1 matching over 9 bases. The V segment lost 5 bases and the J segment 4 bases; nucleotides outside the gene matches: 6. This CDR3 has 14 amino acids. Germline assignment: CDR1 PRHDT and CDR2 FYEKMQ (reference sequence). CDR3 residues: CASSRGTGLYEQYF. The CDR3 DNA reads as TGTGCCAGCAGCCGCGGGACAGGGCTTTACGAGCAGTACTTC.

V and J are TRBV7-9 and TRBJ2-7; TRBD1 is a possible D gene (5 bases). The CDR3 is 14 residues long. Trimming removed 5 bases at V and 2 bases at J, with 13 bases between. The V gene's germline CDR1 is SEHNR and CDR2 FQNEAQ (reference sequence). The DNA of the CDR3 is TGTGCCAGCAGCACCCAACAGGCCCCCTACGAGCAGTACTTC. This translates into CASSTQQAPYEQYF.

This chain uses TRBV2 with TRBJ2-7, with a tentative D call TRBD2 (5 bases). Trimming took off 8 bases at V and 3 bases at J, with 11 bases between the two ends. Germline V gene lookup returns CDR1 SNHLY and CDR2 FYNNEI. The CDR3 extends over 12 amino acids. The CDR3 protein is CASGSGYYEQYF. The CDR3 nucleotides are TGTGCCAGCGGGAGCGGCTACTACGAGCAGTACTTC.

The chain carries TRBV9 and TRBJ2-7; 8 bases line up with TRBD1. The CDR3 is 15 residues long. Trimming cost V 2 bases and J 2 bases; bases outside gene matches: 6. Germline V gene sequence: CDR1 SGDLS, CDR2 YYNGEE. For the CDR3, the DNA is TGTGCCAGCAGCGTTGGGACAGGATCCACCTACGAGCAGTACTTC. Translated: CASSVGTGSTYEQYF.

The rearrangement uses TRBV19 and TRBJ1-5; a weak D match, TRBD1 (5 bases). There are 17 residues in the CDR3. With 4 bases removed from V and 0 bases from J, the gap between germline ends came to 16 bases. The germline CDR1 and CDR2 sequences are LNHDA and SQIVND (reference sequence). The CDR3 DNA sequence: TGTGCCAGTAGTACAGGGTCGGGAGGTGATAGCAATCAGCCCCAGCATTTT. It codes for CASSTGSGGDSNQPQHF.

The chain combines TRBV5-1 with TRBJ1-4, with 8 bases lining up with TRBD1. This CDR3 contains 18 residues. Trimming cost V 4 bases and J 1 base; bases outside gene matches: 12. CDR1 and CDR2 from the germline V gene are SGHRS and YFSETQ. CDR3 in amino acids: CASSLRPRGRETNEKLFF. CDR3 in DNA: TGCGCCAGCAGCCTAAGACCCAGGGGGCGCGAAACTAATGAAAAACTGTTTTTT.

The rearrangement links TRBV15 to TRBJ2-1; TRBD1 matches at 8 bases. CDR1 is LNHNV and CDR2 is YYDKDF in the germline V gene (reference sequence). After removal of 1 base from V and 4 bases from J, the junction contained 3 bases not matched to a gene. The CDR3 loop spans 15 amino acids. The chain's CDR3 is CATSRGQGAYNEQFF. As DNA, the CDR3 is TGTGCCACCAGCAGAGGGCAGGGGGCATACAATGAGCAGTTCTTC.

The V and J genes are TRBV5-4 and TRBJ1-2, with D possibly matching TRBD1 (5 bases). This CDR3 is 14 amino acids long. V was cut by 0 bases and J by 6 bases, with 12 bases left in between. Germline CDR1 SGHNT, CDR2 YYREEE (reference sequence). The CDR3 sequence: CASSLAQVADGYTF. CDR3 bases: TGTGCCAGCAGCTTGGCACAGGTTGCAGATGGCTACACCTTC.

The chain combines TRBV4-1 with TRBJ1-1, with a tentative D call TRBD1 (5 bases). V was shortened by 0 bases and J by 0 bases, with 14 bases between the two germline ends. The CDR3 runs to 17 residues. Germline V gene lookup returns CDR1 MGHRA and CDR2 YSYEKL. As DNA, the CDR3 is TGCGCCAGCAGCCAAGAAGGGGCAGAGAGCATGAACACTGAAGCTTTCTTT. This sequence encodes CASSQEGAESMNTEAFF.

CDR3 DNA: TGTGCCAGCAGCTTTCCAGGGCCCGCGGGAAACACTGAAGCTTTCTTT. Protein sequence: CASSFPGPAGNTEAFF. The J gene is TRBJ1-1, the V gene TRBV7-9; D may be TRBD1 (5 bases). Trimming stripped 3 bases from V and 2 bases from J, with 16 bases between. From germline, CDR1 is SEHNR and CDR2 FQNEAQ (reference sequence). This CDR3 has 16 residues.

The DNA for the CDR3 is TGTGCCAGCAGCAACTCCCGGGACATAGCCTACGAGCAGTACTTC. This encodes CASSNSRDIAYEQYF. The rearrangement uses TRBV5-4 and TRBJ2-7; weak D call: TRBD1 (6 bases). The CDR3 spans 15 residues. Deletions cut 4 bases from V and 2 bases from J, with 16 bases between. The germline V gene encodes CDR1 SGHNT and CDR2 YYREEE (reference sequence).

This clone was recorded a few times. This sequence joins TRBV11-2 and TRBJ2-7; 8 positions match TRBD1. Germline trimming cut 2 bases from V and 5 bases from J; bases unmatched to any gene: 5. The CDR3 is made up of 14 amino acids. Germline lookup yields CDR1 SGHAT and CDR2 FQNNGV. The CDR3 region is CASSLTDREHEQYF. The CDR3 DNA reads TGTGCCAGCAGCTTAACGGACAGGGAGCACGAGCAGTACTTC.

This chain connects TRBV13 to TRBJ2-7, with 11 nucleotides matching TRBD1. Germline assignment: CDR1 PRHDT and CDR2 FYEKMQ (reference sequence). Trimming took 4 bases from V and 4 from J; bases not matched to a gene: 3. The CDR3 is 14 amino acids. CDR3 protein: CASSSGTGGYEQYF. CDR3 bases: TGTGCCAGCAGCTCCGGGACAGGGGGTTACGAGCAGTACTTC. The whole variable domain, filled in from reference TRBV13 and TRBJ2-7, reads AAGVIQSPRHLIKEKRETATLKCYPIPRHDTVYWYQQGPGQDPQFLISFYEKMQSDKGSIPDRFSAQQFSDYHSELNMSSLELGDSALYFCASSSGTGGYEQYFGPGTRLTVT.

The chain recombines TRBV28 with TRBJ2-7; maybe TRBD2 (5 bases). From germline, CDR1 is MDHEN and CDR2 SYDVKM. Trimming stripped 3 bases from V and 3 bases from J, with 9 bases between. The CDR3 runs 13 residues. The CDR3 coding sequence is TGTGCCAGCAGTTTTCCGGGGTACTACGAGCAGTACTTC. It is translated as CASSFPGYYEQYF.

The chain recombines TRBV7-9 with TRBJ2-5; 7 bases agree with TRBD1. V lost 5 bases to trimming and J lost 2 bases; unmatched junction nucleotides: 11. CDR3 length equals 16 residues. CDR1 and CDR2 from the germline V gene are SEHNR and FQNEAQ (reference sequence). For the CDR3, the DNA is TGTGCCAGCAGCGGCCGGGACAGAGTTCTTCAAGAGACCCAGTACTTC. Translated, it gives CASSGRDRVLQETQYF.

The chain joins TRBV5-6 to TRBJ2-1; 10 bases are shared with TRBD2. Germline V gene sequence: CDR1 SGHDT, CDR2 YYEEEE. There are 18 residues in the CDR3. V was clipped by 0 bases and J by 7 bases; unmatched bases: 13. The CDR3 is CASSLGVVSGGLRNEQFF. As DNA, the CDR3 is TGTGCCAGCAGCTTGGGGGTGGTTAGCGGGGGGCTACGGAATGAGCAGTTCTTC.

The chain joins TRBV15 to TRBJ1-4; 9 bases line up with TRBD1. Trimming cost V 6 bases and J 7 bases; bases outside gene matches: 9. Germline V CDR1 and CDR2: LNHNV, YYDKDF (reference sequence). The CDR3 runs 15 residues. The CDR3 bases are TGTGCCACCAGTTACGAAGGGACAGGGAGTGAAAAACTGTTTTTT. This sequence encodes CATSYEGTGSEKLFF.

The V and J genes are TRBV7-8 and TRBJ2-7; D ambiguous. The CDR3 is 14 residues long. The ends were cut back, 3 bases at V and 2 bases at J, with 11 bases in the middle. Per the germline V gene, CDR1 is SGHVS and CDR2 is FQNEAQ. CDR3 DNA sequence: TGTGCCAGCAGCTTCCCAGGAATTACCTACGAGCAGTACTTC. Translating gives CASSFPGITYEQYF.

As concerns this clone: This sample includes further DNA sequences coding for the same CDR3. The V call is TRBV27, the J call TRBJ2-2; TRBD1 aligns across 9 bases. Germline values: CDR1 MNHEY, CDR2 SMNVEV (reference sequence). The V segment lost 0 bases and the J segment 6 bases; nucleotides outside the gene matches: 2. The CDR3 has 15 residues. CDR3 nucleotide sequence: TGTGCCAGCAGTTTATCAACAGGGGGCCCCGGGGAGCTGTTTTTT. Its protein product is CASSLSTGGPGELFF.

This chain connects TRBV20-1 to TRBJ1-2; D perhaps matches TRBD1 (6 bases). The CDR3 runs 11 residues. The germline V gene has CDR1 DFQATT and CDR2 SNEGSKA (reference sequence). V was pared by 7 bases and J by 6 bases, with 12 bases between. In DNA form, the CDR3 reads TGCAGTGTATATAAGGGGGATGGCTACACCTTC. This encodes CSVYKGDGYTF.

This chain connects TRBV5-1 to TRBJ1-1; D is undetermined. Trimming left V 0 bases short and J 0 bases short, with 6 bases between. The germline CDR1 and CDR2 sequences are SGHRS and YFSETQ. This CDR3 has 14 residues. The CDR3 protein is CASSLVTVNTEAFF. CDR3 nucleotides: TGCGCCAGCAGCTTGGTCACAGTGAACACTGAAGCTTTCTTT.